This TCR beta chain comes out of a study of T cell changes during pregnancy in multiple sclerosis. This clone was seen a single time. Only in-frame clones appear in the TCRdb table, and some are missing; sequencing was by immunoSEQ multiplex PCR. The table shows roughly 72,000 clones, with roughly 92% occurring only once. The sample consisted of CD4+ T cells from peripheral blood mononuclear cells, taken before pregnancy. This TCR was sampled from a female donor with multiple sclerosis, enrolled in a pregnancy study.

As DNA, the CDR3 is TGTGCCAGCAGCTTAAGGCTAGATACGCAGTATTTT. Protein product: CASSLRLDTQYF. The genes are TRBV7-3 and TRBJ2-3, with D hard to call. Looked up from germline, CDR1 is SGHTA and CDR2 is FQGTGA. Trimming cost V 1 base and J 5 bases, with 4 bases left between them. The CDR3 consists of 12 residues.